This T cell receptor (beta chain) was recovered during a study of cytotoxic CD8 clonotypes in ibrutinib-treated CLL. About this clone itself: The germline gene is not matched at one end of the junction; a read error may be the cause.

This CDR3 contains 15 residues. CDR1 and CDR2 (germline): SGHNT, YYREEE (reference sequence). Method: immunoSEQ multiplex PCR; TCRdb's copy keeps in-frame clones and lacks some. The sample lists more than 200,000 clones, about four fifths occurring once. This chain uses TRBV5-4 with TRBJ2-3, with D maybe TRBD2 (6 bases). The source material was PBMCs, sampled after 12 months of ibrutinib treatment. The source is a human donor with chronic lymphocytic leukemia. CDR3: CASSLDYSATDTQYF. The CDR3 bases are TGTGCCAGCAGTTTGGACTACAGCGCCACAGATACGCAGTATTTT.